These 3 T cell receptor beta chains came from one sample sequenced in a study of T cells in localized non-small cell lung cancer. Here immunoSEQ multiplex PCR was the method, and the copy in TCRdb shows in-frame clones only, minus some. Found here are fewer than 40,000 clones, just over 85% of them singletons; the top ten hold 4% to 5%. The material sequenced was peripheral blood, taken before any cancer treatment. The receptors were gathered from a male donor at least 60 years old with stage III lung adenocarcinoma.

The rearrangement links TRBV11-1 to TRBJ2-7, with 9 bases matching TRBD2. V was pared by 5 bases and J by 3 bases, with 8 bases of the junction left unmatched. The CDR3 consists of 15 residues. Germline V gene data show CDR1 as SGHAT and CDR2 as FQDESV (reference sequence). This CDR3 is CASSLGSSGIYEQYF. As DNA, the CDR3 is TGTGCCAGCAGCCTCGGGTCTAGCGGGATCTACGAGCAGTACTTC.

Turning to this clone: At the DNA level, this CDR3 is encoded by other sequences in the same sample as well. The chain uses TRBV6-4 and TRBJ2-1, with D perhaps matching TRBD1 (5 bases). V lost 4 bases, J lost 6 bases, and 16 bases lay in between. The CDR3 spans 15 residues. Germline values: CDR1 MRHNA, CDR2 SNTAGT. CDR3: CASSVQGARGNEQFF. The CDR3, as DNA: TGTGCCAGCAGTGTCCAGGGTGCTAGGGGCAATGAGCAGTTCTTC.

This rearrangement joins TRBV11-2 to TRBJ1-1; 9 bases fit TRBD1. The germline V gene encodes CDR1 SGHAT and CDR2 FQNNGV. V shed 5 bases, J shed 4 bases, and the junction held 5 bases outside the gene matches. The CDR3 runs 14 residues. CDR3 residues: CASSPGQGITEAFF. The CDR3 DNA is TGTGCCAGCAGCCCGGGACAGGGTATCACTGAAGCTTTCTTT.